Below, one T cell receptor beta chain is given with its context. In the study's own analysis: Reference gene primer amplification in the assay estimated nucleated cell counts. This table comes from immunoSEQ multiplex PCR, and its TCRdb copy is limited to in-frame clones, with some not included. V, J and clone size were drawn from that table, and D and trimming were deduced from the DNA. The sample holds about 140,000 clones, approximately 84% seen once. V lost 3 bases to trimming and J lost 9 bases, with 9 bases between them. Looked up from germline, CDR1 is LNHDA and CDR2 is SQIVND (reference sequence). The CDR3 is 11 residues long. The sample belongs to a study of blood T cell repertoires in COVID-19. Across the whole study: Both acute and convalescent COVID-19 samples were obtained from the United States, Italy and Spain. From T cells, B-cell-depleted T cells, or PBMCs came the material, which was cDNA or gDNA.

The sequence derives from a woman aged 55-69 years with acute or convalescent COVID-19. The material sequenced was peripheral blood. The rearrangement links TRBV19 to TRBJ2-7, with D perhaps matching TRBD2 (6 bases). The CDR3 protein is CASSISGMQYF. CDR3 DNA: TGTGCCAGTAGTATTAGCGGAATGCAGTACTTC.